This T cell receptor beta chain was retrieved from a study of T cells after posttransplantation cyclophosphamide. Findings of the study overall: Recipient CMV seropositivity and CMV reactivation strongly tracked TRB clonality.

Germline loops: CDR1 SGHAT, CDR2 FQNNGV. The trim removed 4 bases at V and 7 bases at J, leaving 16 bases unmatched. This CDR3 is built from 18 residues. Profiling relied on immunoSEQ multiplex PCR, and the TCRdb table lists in-frame clones only, not all of them. The table includes around 6,900 clones, just under 80% detected once. Worth noting for this clone: Antigen unknown.

The V gene is TRBV11-2, the J gene TRBJ2-2, with 9 positions matching TRBD1. Sample: memory CD4+ T cells sorted from blood. The TCR originated in a woman aged 45-59 years in good health and a related stem cell transplant donor. CDR3 sequence (DNA): TGTGCCAGCAGCTCCGCGGACAGGGGTCCTGTGGTTGGCGGGGAGCTGTTTTTT. Amino acids: CASSSADRGPVVGGELFF.